Listed here is a single T cell receptor beta chain. This entry comes from a study of T cells in Graves' hyperthyroidism and ophthalmopathy. Study at large: The authors collected peripheral blood at initial diagnosis, before any treatment.

Germline CDR1 is KGHDR and CDR2 is SFDVKD. Between the trimmed V and J ends, which lost 4 bases and 10 bases, there was a span of 17 bases. This CDR3 contains 14 residues. TCR beta CDR3 regions were amplified from RNA. An initial round of RT-PCR targeting the TCR CDR3 relied on the HTBI primer set. TCRdb re-called the multiplex PCR reads through MiXCR, storing one row per CDR3 protein. The sample holds about 580,000 distinct CDR3 sequences, roughly 14% seen once. V usage is TRBV24-1 and J usage is TRBJ2-3; D is ambiguous. The origin of this receptor is a young woman with Graves' hyperthyroidism that later progressed to Graves' ophthalmopathy. The material sequenced was blood. The chain's CDR3 is CATSEPVAHTPQYF. The DNA for the CDR3 is TGTGCCACCAGTGAACCCGTAGCCCATACTCCGCAGTATTTT.